The T cell receptor (beta chain) described here comes from a study of technical replicates of blood from several donors. TCRdb's copy holds only in-frame clones and misses some; the assay was immunoSEQ multiplex PCR. The table records about 88,000 clones, 85% to 95% of them present only once. The CDR3 length is 17 residues. Germline CDR1 and CDR2: SEHNR and FQNEAQ (reference sequence). J gave up 1 base and V 3 bases, and 8 bases lay outside the gene matches. The rearrangement joins TRBV7-9 to TRBJ1-1, with 10 bases lining up with TRBD1. The origin of this receptor is a human donor in good health. Sequenced: T cells isolated from PBMCs. The CDR3 sequence: CASSFTGQGVTNTEAFF. The CDR3 DNA is TGTGCCAGCAGCTTTACTGGACAGGGGGTAACGAACACTGAAGCTTTCTTT.